A single sample gave rise to the 23 T cell receptor beta chains below, sequenced in a study of cytomegalovirus exposure and HLA in healthy donors. Using immunoSEQ multiplex PCR, the repertoire was profiled, and TCRdb retains in-frame clones only, with some absent. The repertoire holds some 170,000 clones, with approximately 86% as singletons. Sequenced sample: PBMCs. These receptors were collected from a woman between 18 and 30 years old in good health and CMV-seronegative.

This clone appeared a few times. The chain carries TRBV2 and TRBJ2-7, with 8 bases that match TRBD1. Germline V gene lookup returns CDR1 SNHLY and CDR2 FYNNEI. V lost 3 bases and J lost 9; bases outside the gene matches: 4. The CDR3 spans 12 residues. The CDR3 loop reads CASSEGQGAQYF. The CDR3 nucleotides read TGTGCCAGCAGTGAGGGGCAGGGGGCGCAGTACTTC.

The chain has TRBV6-5 and TRBJ1-1; D unclear. CDR3 length: 13 residues. Trimming stripped 5 bases from V and 1 base from J, with 8 bases between. Germline V gives CDR1 MNHEY, CDR2 SVGAGI. CDR3 in amino acids: CASSLSSNTEAFF. The CDR3 DNA reads TGTGCCAGCAGTCTCTCTTCGAACACTGAAGCTTTCTTT.

This clone was seen a single time. The J gene is TRBJ2-7, the V gene TRBV7-8; tentatively, D is TRBD2 (6 bases). Trimming shortened V by 7 bases and J by 7 bases, and 23 bases separated the two germline ends. The V gene's germline CDR1 is SGHVS and CDR2 FQNEAQ. The CDR3 has 15 residues. DNA of the CDR3: TGTGCCAGCAAACACACGGTGGGAGGCCAAGTGGAGCAGTACTTC. Its protein product is CASKHTVGGQVEQYF.

The chain is built from TRBV5-1 and TRBJ2-2; 7 bases map to TRBD1. V gave up 0 bases and J gave up 3 bases; unmatched junction bases: 2. Per germline, CDR1 SGHRS and CDR2 YFSETQ. The CDR3 has 15 amino acids. The CDR3 loop is CASSLGQGDTGELFF. CDR3 DNA: TGCGCCAGCAGCTTGGGACAGGGTGACACCGGGGAGCTGTTTTTT.

This chain joins TRBV29-1 and TRBJ2-3, with 8 nucleotides matching TRBD2. This CDR3 is built from 12 residues. V trimming: 6 bases; J trimming: 8 bases; junction bases outside the gene matches: 7. Germline V gives CDR1 SQVTM, CDR2 ANQGSEA. The CDR3 DNA reads as TGCAGCGTCCGGGGACTAGGCAGTACGCAGTATTTT. This sequence encodes CSVRGLGSTQYF.

The genes are TRBV6-1 and TRBJ1-2; D call uncertain. The CDR3 length is 13 residues. Germline CDR1 and CDR2: MNHNS and SASEGT. V shed 4 bases and J shed 4 bases, with 10 bases lying between them. The CDR3, as DNA: TGTGCCAGCAGTGTTAGCAGTTTCTATGGCTACACCTTC. Protein: CASSVSSFYGYTF.

This chain links TRBV27 with TRBJ1-4; D is perhaps TRBD1 (6 bases). Germline CDR1 MNHEY, CDR2 SMNVEV (reference sequence). Trimming left V 4 bases short and J 5 bases short, with 11 bases between. This CDR3 has 14 residues. The CDR3 nucleotides read TGTGCCAGCAGTTATGACAGGAGGAATGAAAAACTGTTTTTT. It is translated as CASSYDRRNEKLFF.

The V gene is TRBV27, the J gene TRBJ1-2, with D possibly matching TRBD1 (5 bases). Germline V gene data show CDR1 as MNHEY and CDR2 as SMNVEV (reference sequence). Trimming removed 6 bases from V and 8 bases from J, with 19 bases in between. The CDR3 has 14 residues. Written as DNA, the CDR3 is TGTGCCAGCAGCTTCGTCCGGGACTTATCCGGCTACACCTTC. As protein: CASSFVRDLSGYTF.

The chain recombines TRBV27 with TRBJ2-1, with 7 positions matching TRBD1. The germline gives CDR1 MNHEY, CDR2 SMNVEV (reference sequence). The CDR3 spans 12 residues. V shed 6 bases and J 8 bases; nucleotides not matched to a gene: 4. The CDR3 here is CASSLTGDEQFF. The CDR3 coding sequence is TGTGCCAGCAGCCTAACAGGGGATGAGCAGTTCTTC.

The rearrangement joins TRBV5-6 to TRBJ2-2; no clear D gene. With 2 bases removed from V and 4 bases from J, the gap between germline ends came to 9 bases. This CDR3 is built from 14 residues. Germline assignment: CDR1 SGHDT and CDR2 YYEEEE. CDR3 in amino acids: CASSFPTGTGELFF. CDR3 bases: TGTGCCAGCAGCTTTCCGACGGGCACCGGGGAGCTGTTTTTT.

V gene TRBV7-2 combines with J gene TRBJ1-6; 8 bases align to TRBD1. This CDR3 has 15 residues. From germline, CDR1 is SGHTA and CDR2 FQGNSA. Germline trimming cut 5 bases from V and 5 bases from J; bases unmatched to any gene: 5. The DNA of the CDR3 is TGTGCCAGCAGCCCCTGGGACAGGCATAATTCACCCCTCCACTTT. Protein product: CASSPWDRHNSPLHF.

The chain links TRBV9 to TRBJ2-5; D may be TRBD1 (6 bases). Germline loops: CDR1 SGDLS, CDR2 YYNGEE. Trimming cost V 0 bases and J 3 bases, with 15 bases left between them. The CDR3 has 16 amino acids. CDR3 amino acids: CASSVDPARGKETQYF. The CDR3 bases are TGTGCCAGCAGCGTAGACCCAGCCAGGGGTAAAGAGACCCAGTACTTC.

The chain has TRBV5-1 and TRBJ2-7, with 10 bases matching TRBD1. Germline lookup yields CDR1 SGHRS and CDR2 YFSETQ. CDR3 length: 15 residues. The J segment lost 4 bases and the V segment lost 5 bases, leaving 9 bases of the junction unmatched. CDR3 DNA: TGCGCCAGCAGTTCGACAGGGGGCGGAGGATACGAGCAGTACTTC. Its protein product is CASSSTGGGGYEQYF.

The chain is built from TRBV27 and TRBJ2-1; a possible D gene is TRBD1 (6 bases). The CDR3 is 14 residues long. The germline V and J ends were trimmed by 3 bases and 2 bases, with 8 bases remaining between them. CDR1 and CDR2 (germline): MNHEY, SMNVEV (reference sequence). CDR3 nucleotides: TGTGCCAGCAGTTTTGGGGACACCTACAATGAGCAGTTCTTC. It is translated as CASSFGDTYNEQFF.

This clone was found many times. The chain joins TRBV7-3 to TRBJ1-1; D call uncertain. Deletions cut 5 bases from V and 3 bases from J, with 13 bases between. The CDR3 runs 14 residues. Germline V gene data show CDR1 as SGHTA and CDR2 as FQGTGA. Written as DNA, the CDR3 is TGTGCCAGCAGCATGGTAGGAGGGTACACTGAAGCTTTCTTT. Translated, it gives CASSMVGGYTEAFF.

The rearrangement joins TRBV15 to TRBJ2-3; 10 bases map to TRBD2. V shed 2 bases, J shed 1 base, and the junction held 6 bases outside the gene matches. The germline V gene encodes CDR1 LNHNV and CDR2 YYDKDF (reference sequence). The length of the CDR3 is 17 residues. CDR3: CATSRSSGRAGTDTQYF. CDR3 bases: TGTGCCACCAGCAGATCGAGCGGGAGGGCAGGCACAGATACGCAGTATTTT.

The chain employs TRBV29-1 and TRBJ1-1, with D possibly matching TRBD1 (6 bases). The CDR3 runs 19 residues. CDR1 and CDR2 (germline): SQVTM, ANQGSEA. The ends were cut back, 7 bases at V and 3 bases at J, with 33 bases in the middle. DNA for the CDR3: TGCAGCGCCTCGATAATCCGGGACATCTTTGCTCTGGTCCACACTGAAGCTTTCTTT. This gives the protein CSASIIRDIFALVHTEAFF. The full variable domain, rest sourced from reference TRBV29-1 and TRBJ1-1, is SAVISQKPSRDICQRGTSLTIQCQVDSQVTMMFWYRQQPGQSLTLIATANQGSEATYESGFVIDKFPISRPNLTFSTLTVSNMSPEDSSIYLCSASIIRDIFALVHTEAFFGQGTRLTVV.

The gene calls are TRBV7-9 and TRBJ2-2; 8 nucleotides line up with TRBD2. Germline V gives CDR1 SEHNR, CDR2 FQNEAQ (reference sequence). CDR3 length: 17 amino acids. V was pared by 5 bases and J by 7 bases, with 15 bases of the junction left unmatched. Written as DNA, the CDR3 is TGTGCCAGCAGCACGCGACAGAGCGGGAGCGGCGGCGGGGAGCTGTTTTTT. Its translation is CASSTRQSGSGGGELFF.

The gene calls are TRBV29-1 and TRBJ2-2; D is perhaps TRBD1 (5 bases). V gave up 3 bases and J gave up 0 bases, with 8 bases separating them. The germline V gene encodes CDR1 SQVTM and CDR2 ANQGSEA. The CDR3 is 14 residues long. CDR3: CSVDRETNTGELFF. The CDR3 region has the DNA TGCAGCGTTGACAGGGAAACGAACACCGGGGAGCTGTTTTTT.

The rearrangement joins TRBV5-1 to TRBJ1-3, with TRBD1 identical over 7 bases. This CDR3 is 18 amino acids long. Germline trimming cut 0 bases from V and 3 bases from J; bases unmatched to any gene: 12. Germline values: CDR1 SGHRS, CDR2 YFSETQ. Written as DNA, the CDR3 is TGCGCCAGCAGCTTGGCACCTTACTTACAGGGGAGTGGAAACACCATATATTTT. It translates to CASSLAPYLQGSGNTIYF.

The chain has TRBV6-5 and TRBJ1-1; TRBD1 might be the D (5 bases). Trimming took off 6 bases at V and 5 bases at J, with 13 bases between the two ends. The germline CDR1 and CDR2 sequences are MNHEY and SVGAGI. The CDR3 consists of 13 residues. CDR3 DNA: TGTGCCAGCAGACTACTACAGGAGACTGAAGCTTTCTTT. Its translation: CASRLLQETEAFF.

This clone was seen more than once but under ten times. The chain joins TRBV7-8 to TRBJ2-2, with 7 bases matching TRBD2. J lost 8 bases, V lost 5 bases, and 8 bases had no gene match. This CDR3 spans 14 amino acids. CDR1 SGHVS and CDR2 FQNEAQ come from the germline V gene. The DNA for the CDR3 is TGTGCCAGCAGCCCCCTGGGGGGGAGTGGGGAGCTGTTTTTT. Amino acids: CASSPLGGSGELFF.

This rearrangement joins TRBV18 to TRBJ2-7; TRBD2 agrees at 9 bases. J was trimmed by 3 bases and V by 6 bases; bases with no gene match: 12. CDR1 and CDR2 from the germline V gene are KGHSH and LQKENI. The length of the CDR3 is 16 residues. CDR3 nucleotide sequence: TGTGCCAGCTCTCCCCCGGGACTAGCAGCAAACTACGAGCAGTACTTC. Translation gives CASSPPGLAANYEQYF.